The entry below describes one T cell receptor beta chain. Its antigen is still unknown. Base quality data are lacking; no much larger clone is found one base away. This sample is drawn from a study of primary melanoma T cells and metastatic recurrence (dated by TCRdb to the early 2020s). General notes on the study: A total of approximately 180 primary melanomas made up the cohort, all of stage T2 to T4 and more than 1 mm thick. The study examined whether T-cell fraction and T-cell repertoire clonality in primary melanoma tumors predicted patient outcome. The T-cell fraction measured by TCR beta sequencing was compared against progression-free survival as the clinical outcome. Histopathological grading of tumor-infiltrating lymphocytes was compared with the T-cell fraction derived from sequencing.

Library creation used the immunoSEQ multiplex PCR assay. Primary melanoma tumor tissue was subjected to high-throughput sequencing of the T-cell receptor beta chain. The study's own analysis went as follows. Among the repertoire analyses were the distribution of insertions and deletions and the sharing of TCRB CDR3 between samples. A gradient-boosted model ranked how well the T-cell fraction predicted outcome compared with histopathological variables. TCRdb provides this immuneACCESS table in a form limited to in-frame rearrangements. Some clones are lacking; in checked studies, under half of them reflect an unresolved V gene, and why the rest are absent is not known. From that table come the V and J calls and clone size; the DNA was used to work out D and trimming. This sample comprises some 970 clones, more than 75% of them detected only once. About a third of the sample comes from the top ten.

The junction carries 8 bases between V and J, which are trimmed by 0 bases and 3 bases respectively. In the germline V gene (reference sequence), CDR1 corresponds to LNHNV and CDR2 to YYDKDF. From cysteine to phenylalanine, the CDR3 is 14 amino acids long. CDR3 DNA is the only sequence kept; it has 42 bases, read in frame from the first base. The paper as a whole reports these results and caveats: Tumor T-cell fraction was reported to predict progression-free survival independently of thickness, ulceration, mitotic rate and age. Adding T-cell fraction to tumor thickness reportedly improved progression-free survival prediction more than adding any other histopathological variable. Protection appeared to be conferred by a T-cell fraction above 20% regardless of ulceration status, mitotic rate or nodal disease. The authors framed an effective T-cell-mediated antitumor response in primary melanoma only as a suggestion, not a demonstrated mechanism.

The patients had surgically resected primary melanoma that was considered potentially curable but at risk of metastatic recurrence. The chain was built from TRBV15 and TRBJ1-1; the D gene is not confidently resolved. This sequence was found in a human donor with melanoma. The sample comprised melanoma tumor tissue. The DNA sequence reads TGTGCCACCAGCAGAGATCTTGGGGACACTGAAGCTTTCTTT. Its protein product is CATSRDLGDTEAFF.